Listed here is a single T cell receptor (beta chain). It lacks a known antigen. No much larger clone is present one base from it, and per-base qualities are unavailable. The data stem from a study of OX40 agonist ivuxolimab in advanced cancers. In terms of the full investigation: Ivuxolimab, which targeted the costimulatory receptor OX40 (CD134), was an agonistic, fully human IgG2 monoclonal antibody. Intravenous ivuxolimab was administered to patients every 2 weeks at six dose levels: 0.01, 0.1, 0.3, 1.5, 3 and 10 mg/kg. Of the approximately 50 patients in dose escalation, 19 had hepatocellular carcinoma, some 15 had melanoma, 9 had renal cell carcinoma and 9 had head and neck cancer. In the dose-escalation cohort, 82.7% of patients were male, and the mean age was around 60 years, with a range of about 20 to 90. Patients were allowed to have had prior anti-PD-1, anti-PD-L1 or anti-CTLA-4 therapy, and roughly 40% of the dose-escalation patients had been treated with checkpoint inhibitors. Partial responses occurred in three dose-escalation patients: two with cutaneous melanoma and one with hepatocellular carcinoma. Peripheral TCRbeta sequencing was intended to test whether TCR sequence diversity was altered and clonal T-cell expansion was caused by ivuxolimab. The paper describes the monotherapy dose-escalation part (N ≈ 50 patients) of the phase I trial of ivuxolimab.

The full study reports these points: After ivuxolimab, expanded clones were on average more numerous among CD8+ T cells than among CD4+ T cells. Low levels of normalized T-cell clonal expansion were also seen in some nonresponding patients. In the 0.1-3.0 mg/kg groups, partial responders were among the patients with the lowest normalized peripheral clonal expansion, particularly in CD8+ T cells. At doses from 0.1 to 3.0 mg/kg, clonal expansion was seen in both CD4+ and CD8+ blood T cells between baseline and week 6. Antigen specificity was not determined for the clonally expanded peripheral T cells.

Patients with a history of autoimmune disease or receiving systemic immunosuppression were excluded from the trial. Peripheral blood for TCR sequencing was collected from all dose cohorts at baseline, on cycle 4 day 1, and on cycle 7 day 1. Samples came from an open-label, multicenter, first-in-human phase I dose-escalation trial of ivuxolimab. Adults with locally advanced or metastatic melanoma, renal cell carcinoma, hepatocellular carcinoma or head and neck squamous cell carcinoma were enrolled in the trial. Before TCR sequencing, CD4+ and CD8+ T cells were separately sorted from peripheral blood. From the cysteine up to the phenylalanine, the CDR3 has a length of 15 residues. Only CDR3 DNA remains: 45 bases, in frame from the first base. For CDR1 and CDR2, the germline V gene lists SGHRS and YFSETQ. V was cut back by 4 bases and J by 1 base, leaving a gap of 11 bases between them. Genomic DNA was isolated from the sorted cells so that the TCRbeta CDR3 region could be sequenced. The immunoSEQ Assay was used to sequence the TCRbeta CDR3 regions. TCRdb obtained this table from immuneACCESS and retained in-frame rearrangements with V and J assigned. These tables miss some clones; where compared with another copy, unresolved V genes account for less than half of the shortfall, and the remainder is unexplained. The table for this sample lists 77,000 or so clones; about 88% of them were counted only once. The top ten hold around 0.39% of the sample.

This chain joins TRBV5-1 to TRBJ2-2, with the D gene not clear enough to name. This sequence was found in an adult with an advanced solid tumor such as melanoma, head and neck, liver or kidney cancer. Material: CD4+ or CD8+ T cells sorted from blood, obtained in a trial of the OX40 agonist ivuxolimab. The CDR3 region reads CASSLTLGNTGELFF. The nucleotide sequence is TGCGCCAGCAGCCTGACATTGGGGAACACCGGGGAGCTGTTTTTT.